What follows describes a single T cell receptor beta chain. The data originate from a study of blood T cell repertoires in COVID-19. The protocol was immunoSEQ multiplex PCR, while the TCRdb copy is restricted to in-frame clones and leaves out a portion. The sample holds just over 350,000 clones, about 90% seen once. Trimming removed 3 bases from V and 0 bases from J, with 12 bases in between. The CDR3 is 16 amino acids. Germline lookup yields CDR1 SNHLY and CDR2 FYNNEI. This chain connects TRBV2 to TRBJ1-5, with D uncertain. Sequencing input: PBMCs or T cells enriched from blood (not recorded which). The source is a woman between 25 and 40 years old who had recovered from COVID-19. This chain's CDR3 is CASSEVGRNSNQPQHF. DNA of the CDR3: TGTGCCAGCAGTGAGGTAGGGAGAAATAGCAATCAGCCCCAGCATTTT. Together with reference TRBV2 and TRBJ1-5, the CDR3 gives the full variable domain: EPEVTQTPSHQVTQMGQEVILRCVPISNHLYFYWYRQILGQKVEFLVSFYNNEISEKSEIFDDQFSVERPDGSNFTLKIRSTKLEDSAMYFCASSEVGRNSNQPQHFGDGTRLSIL.